The entry below gives a single TCR beta chain sequence along with its context. Starting from 400 to 500 ng of total RNA, TCR beta cDNA was produced with a primer in the constant region. Construction of TCR beta libraries relied on three successive nested multiplex PCR rounds employing slightly modified ARM-PCR. The first two PCR rounds used TRBV1-TRBV30 forward primers with a C-beta reverse primer, nine to eleven cycles each. TCRdb re-called the multiplex PCR reads with MiXCR, one entry per CDR3 protein. The sample records over 250,000 distinct CDR3 sequences, 50% to 75% being singletons. These data originate in a study of tumor-infiltrating lymphocytes in primary liver carcinoma. CDR3 length: 16 amino acids. The V and J ends lost 3 bases and 1 base, in that order; junction bases with no gene match: 7. Germline V gives CDR1 LGHNA, CDR2 YSLEER. Both blood RNA, taken from unsorted whole blood, and germline DNA were extracted.

The sample comprised peripheral blood. This clonotype was sampled from a woman aged 30 to 39 with primary liver carcinoma and hepatitis B virus infection. The V and J genes are TRBV4-3 and TRBJ2-3, with TRBD2 matching 7 bases. The CDR3: CASSQGGERGTDTQYF. CDR3 bases: TGCGCCAGCAGCCAGGGGGGGGAAAGGGGCACAGATACGCAGTATTTT.